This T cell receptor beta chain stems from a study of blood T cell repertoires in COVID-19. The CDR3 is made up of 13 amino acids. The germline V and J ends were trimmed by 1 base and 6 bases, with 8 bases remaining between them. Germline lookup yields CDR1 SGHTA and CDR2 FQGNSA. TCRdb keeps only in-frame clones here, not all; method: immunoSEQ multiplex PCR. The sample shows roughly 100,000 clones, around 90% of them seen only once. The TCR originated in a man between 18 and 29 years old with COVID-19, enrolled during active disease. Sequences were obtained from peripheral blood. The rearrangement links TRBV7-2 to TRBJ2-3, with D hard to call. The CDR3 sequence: CASSLVSLDTQYF. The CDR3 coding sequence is TGTGCCAGCAGCTTAGTTAGTTTGGATACGCAGTATTTT.